This paragraph covers one TCR beta chain sequence. Its antigen is not yet known. No per-base quality is available; no much larger clone lies one base away. TCRbeta CDR3 regions were amplified from genomic DNA by means of the immunoSEQ Assay, a bias-controlled multiplex PCR. The published analysis was carried out like this. Nucleated cell counts per sample were estimated from amplification of reference gene primers within the assay. To quantify the absolute abundance of each unique TCRbeta CDR3 rearrangement, sequence reads were collapsed and filtered. Productive Simpson clonality was computed per sample as the square root of Simpson's diversity index over productive rearrangements. The clones in this table, taken by TCRdb from immuneACCESS, are in-frame only. Not every clone is retained; where verified, under half of the shortfall comes from an unresolved V gene, and the cause of the rest is unknown. That table furnishes V, J and clone size, whereas the DNA furnished D and trimming. In this sample the table shows roughly 88,000 clones, roughly nine tenths of which occur a single time. In total, the top ten clones hold approximately 20% of the sample.

This specimen comes from a study of blood T cell repertoires in COVID-19 (dated by TCRdb to 2020 to 2022). Regarding the complete study: Samples covering the acute and convalescent phases of COVID-19 were provided by collaborators in the United States, Italy and Spain. The repertoires were released in a freely available public database intended as a resource for research on the immune response to SARS-CoV-2. Samples were obtained from the ongoing ImmuneRACE study (first 160 participants) and from some 1,200 subjects provided by 6 global collaborators. Sample metadata almost always included a de-identified subject ID, COVID-19 status, age in years and sex. Where available, HLA class I and class II types were taken from metadata supplied by the sample provider and were not determined by assay-based typing. The dataset comprised deeply sampled blood TCRbeta repertoires from subjects exposed to, actively infected with, or recovered from COVID-19. The material from the prospective study consisted of cDNA or gDNA derived from T cells, B-cell-depleted T cells, or PBMCs.

The germline V gene gives CDR1 as MDHEN and CDR2 as SYDVKM. Reading from cysteine to phenylalanine, the CDR3 counts 15 amino acids. Only the CDR3 portion is preserved as DNA: 45 bases, with reading frame beginning at the first base. Trimming accounts for 3 bases at V and 4 bases at J, while the number of junction bases matched to no gene is 8. In Seattle, one collaborating source enrolled patients while the infection was active and tracked those patients longitudinally over the course of disease. The collaborating institutions used their own protocols to collect whole blood in K2EDTA tubes. For TCRbeta analysis, collaborator samples were shipped as frozen whole blood, as isolated PBMCs, or as DNA extracted from either sample type. The paper's findings and limits, for the study overall: The amount of clinical and demographic metadata varied by source and participant and was provided uncurated.

The chain employs TRBV28 and TRBJ1-1; a stretch of 7 junction bases matches TRBD1. The sequencing sample was made of peripheral blood. The TCR originated in a woman aged 60-75 years with COVID-19, enrolled during active disease. The CDR3 reads as follows: CASSFHRGRGTEAFF. The DNA sequence is as follows: TGTGCCAGCAGTTTTCACAGGGGTCGGGGCACTGAAGCTTTCTTT.